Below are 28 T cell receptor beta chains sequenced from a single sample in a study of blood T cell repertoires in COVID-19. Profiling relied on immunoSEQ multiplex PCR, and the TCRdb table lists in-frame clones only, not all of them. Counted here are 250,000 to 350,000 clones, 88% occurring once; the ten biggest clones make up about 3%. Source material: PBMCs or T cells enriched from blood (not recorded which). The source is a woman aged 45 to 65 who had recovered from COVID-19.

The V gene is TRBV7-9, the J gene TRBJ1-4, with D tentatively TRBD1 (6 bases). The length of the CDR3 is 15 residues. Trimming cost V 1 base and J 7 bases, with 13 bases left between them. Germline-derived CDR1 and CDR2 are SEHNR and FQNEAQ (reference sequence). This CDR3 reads CASSLGTGSSEKLFF. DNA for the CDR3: TGTGCCAGCAGCTTAGGTACAGGGTCCAGTGAAAAACTGTTTTTT.

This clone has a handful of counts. The chain's CDR3 is CASSLGGGLSYGYTF. CDR3 coding DNA: TGCGCCAGCAGCTTGGGTGGGGGCTTAAGCTATGGCTACACCTTC. The V and J genes are TRBV5-1 and TRBJ1-2, with D perhaps TRBD1 (6 bases). The CDR3 covers 15 residues. V was pared by 0 bases and J by 4 bases, with 13 bases between. Germline V gene sequence: CDR1 SGHRS, CDR2 YFSETQ.

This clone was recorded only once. The chain's CDR3 is CASSYSGRDYQETQYF. For the CDR3, the DNA is TGTGCCAGCAGTTACTCCGGGAGGGACTACCAAGAGACCCAGTACTTC. This chain connects TRBV6-2 or TRBV6-3 to TRBJ2-5; 8 bases map to TRBD2. The CDR3 has 16 residues. The ends lost 0 bases at V and 0 bases at J; junction bases unmatched: 3. Germline-derived CDR1 and CDR2 are MNHEY and SVGEGT.

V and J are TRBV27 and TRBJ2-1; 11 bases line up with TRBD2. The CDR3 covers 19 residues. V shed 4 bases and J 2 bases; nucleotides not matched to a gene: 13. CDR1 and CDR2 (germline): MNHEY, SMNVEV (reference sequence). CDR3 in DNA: TGTGCCAGCAGTTCCATTAGGACTAGCGGGTTGGGGGCCTACAATGAGCAGTTCTTC. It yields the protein CASSSIRTSGLGAYNEQFF.

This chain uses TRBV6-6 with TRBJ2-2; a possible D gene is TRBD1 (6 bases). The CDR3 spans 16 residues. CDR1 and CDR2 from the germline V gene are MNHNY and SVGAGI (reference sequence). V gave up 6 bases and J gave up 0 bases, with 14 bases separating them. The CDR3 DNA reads TGTGCCAGCAGAACAGGGTATGGGTCGAACACCGGGGAGCTGTTTTTT. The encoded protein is CASRTGYGSNTGELFF.

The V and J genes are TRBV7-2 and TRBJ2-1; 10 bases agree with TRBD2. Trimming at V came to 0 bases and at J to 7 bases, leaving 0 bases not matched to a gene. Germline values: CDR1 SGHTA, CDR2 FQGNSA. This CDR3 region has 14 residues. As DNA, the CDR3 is TGTGCCAGCAGCTTAGCACTAGCGGGAAATGAGCAGTTCTTC. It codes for CASSLALAGNEQFF.

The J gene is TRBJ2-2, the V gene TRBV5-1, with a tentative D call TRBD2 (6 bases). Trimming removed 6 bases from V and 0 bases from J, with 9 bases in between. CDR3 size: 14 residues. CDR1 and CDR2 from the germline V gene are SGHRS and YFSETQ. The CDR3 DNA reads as TGCGCCAGCAAGGGACTCTCGAACACCGGGGAGCTGTTTTTT. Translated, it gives CASKGLSNTGELFF.

The CDR3 DNA reads TGTGCCAGCAGTCAACTCACTAGCTCCTACAATGAGCAGTTCTTC. Translating it yields CASSQLTSSYNEQFF. The chain joins TRBV2 to TRBJ2-1, with a weak D call TRBD2 (5 bases). The germline V gene has CDR1 SNHLY and CDR2 FYNNEI. The CDR3 sequence is 15 residues long. Trimming shortened V by 5 bases and J by 0 bases, and 11 bases separated the two germline ends. The full variable domain, in which reference TRBV2 and TRBJ2-1 provide the parts outside the CDR3, is EPEVTQTPSHQVTQMGQEVILRCVPISNHLYFYWYRQILGQKVEFLVSFYNNEISEKSEIFDDQFSVERPDGSNFTLKIRSTKLEDSAMYFCASSQLTSSYNEQFFGPGTRLTVL.

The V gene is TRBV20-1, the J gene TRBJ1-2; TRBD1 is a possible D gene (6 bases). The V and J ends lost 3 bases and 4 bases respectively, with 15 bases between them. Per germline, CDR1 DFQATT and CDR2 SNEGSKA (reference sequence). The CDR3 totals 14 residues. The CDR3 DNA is TGCAGTGCTAGTCTCAGGGGACGGGGCTATGGCTACACCTTC. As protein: CSASLRGRGYGYTF.

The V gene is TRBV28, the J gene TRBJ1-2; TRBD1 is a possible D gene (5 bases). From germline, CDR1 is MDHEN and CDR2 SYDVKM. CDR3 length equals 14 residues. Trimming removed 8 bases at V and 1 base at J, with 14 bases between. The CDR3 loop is CASRNGGVNYGYTF. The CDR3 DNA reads TGTGCCAGCCGTAACGGGGGGGTTAACTATGGCTACACCTTC.

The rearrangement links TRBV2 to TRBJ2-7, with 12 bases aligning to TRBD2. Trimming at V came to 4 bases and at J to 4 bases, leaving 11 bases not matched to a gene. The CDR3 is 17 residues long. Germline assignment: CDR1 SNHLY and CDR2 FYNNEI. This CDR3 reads CASSGTGATSGSYEQYF. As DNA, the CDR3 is TGTGCCAGCAGTGGGACAGGGGCGACTAGCGGGAGTTACGAGCAGTACTTC.

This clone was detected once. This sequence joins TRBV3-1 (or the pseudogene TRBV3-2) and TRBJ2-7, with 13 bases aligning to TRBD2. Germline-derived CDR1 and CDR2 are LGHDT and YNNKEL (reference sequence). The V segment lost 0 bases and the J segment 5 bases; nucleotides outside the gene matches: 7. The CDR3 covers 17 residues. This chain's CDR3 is CASSQEILAGGPHEQYF. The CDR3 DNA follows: TGTGCCAGCAGCCAAGAGATACTAGCGGGAGGGCCCCACGAGCAGTACTTC.

CDR3 sequence: CASSHHRDWAYEQYF. CDR3 bases: TGTGCCAGCAGTCACCACCGGGACTGGGCCTACGAGCAGTACTTC. The rearrangement uses TRBV25-1 and TRBJ2-7; a possible D gene is TRBD2 (6 bases). V was trimmed by 5 bases and J by 2 bases, leaving 16 bases between them. CDR1 and CDR2 (germline): MGHDK, SYGVNS. The CDR3 totals 15 residues.

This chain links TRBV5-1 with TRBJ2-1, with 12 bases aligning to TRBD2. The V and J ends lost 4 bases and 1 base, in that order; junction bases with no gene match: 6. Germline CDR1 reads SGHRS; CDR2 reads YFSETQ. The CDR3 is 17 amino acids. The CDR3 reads CASSEPGTSGSYNEQFF. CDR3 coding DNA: TGCGCCAGCAGCGAACCCGGGACTAGCGGGTCCTACAATGAGCAGTTCTTC.

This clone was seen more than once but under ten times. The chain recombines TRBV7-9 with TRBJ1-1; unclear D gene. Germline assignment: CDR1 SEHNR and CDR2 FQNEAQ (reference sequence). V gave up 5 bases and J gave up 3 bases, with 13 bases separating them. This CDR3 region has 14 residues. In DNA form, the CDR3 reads TGTGCCAGCAGCCAATTACAGAGCTACACTGAAGCTTTCTTT. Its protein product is CASSQLQSYTEAFF.

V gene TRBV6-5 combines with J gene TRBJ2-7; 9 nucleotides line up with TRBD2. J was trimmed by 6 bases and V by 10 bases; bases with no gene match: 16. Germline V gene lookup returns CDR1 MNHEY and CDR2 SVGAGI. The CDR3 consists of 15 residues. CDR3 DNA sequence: TGTGCCACCATACCGAAGACTAGCGGTACGGGCGAGCAGTACTTC. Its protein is CATIPKTSGTGEQYF.

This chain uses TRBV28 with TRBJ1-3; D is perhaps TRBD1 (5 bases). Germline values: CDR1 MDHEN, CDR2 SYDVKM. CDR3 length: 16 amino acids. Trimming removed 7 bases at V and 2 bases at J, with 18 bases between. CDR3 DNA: TGTGCCAGCACCCCTGGGGGGAGTCCTCCTGGAAACACCATATATTTT. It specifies CASTPGGSPPGNTIYF.

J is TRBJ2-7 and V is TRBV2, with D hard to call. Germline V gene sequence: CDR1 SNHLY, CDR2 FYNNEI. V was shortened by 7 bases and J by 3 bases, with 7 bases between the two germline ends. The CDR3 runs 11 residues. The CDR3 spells CASKYSYEQYF. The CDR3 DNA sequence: TGTGCCAGCAAGTACAGCTACGAGCAGTACTTC.

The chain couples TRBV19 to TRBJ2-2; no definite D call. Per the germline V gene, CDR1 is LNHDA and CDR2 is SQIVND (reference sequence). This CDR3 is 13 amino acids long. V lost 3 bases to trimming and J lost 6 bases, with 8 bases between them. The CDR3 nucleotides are TGTGCCAGTAGTATGTATAGTGCCGGGGAGCTGTTTTTT. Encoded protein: CASSMYSAGELFF.

For the CDR3, the DNA is TGTGCCAGCAGCTTGGATCCAGGGGTGAACTATGGCTACACCTTC. This encodes CASSLDPGVNYGYTF. V gene TRBV5-4 combines with J gene TRBJ1-2; D perhaps matches TRBD1 (6 bases). Trimming took 0 bases from V and 2 from J, leaving 11 bases between them. There are 15 residues in the CDR3. CDR1 SGHNT and CDR2 YYREEE come from the germline V gene (reference sequence).

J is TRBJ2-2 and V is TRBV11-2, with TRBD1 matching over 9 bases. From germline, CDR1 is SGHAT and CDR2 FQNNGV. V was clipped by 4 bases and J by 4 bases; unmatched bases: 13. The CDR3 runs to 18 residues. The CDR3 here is CASSSPPGQGTVTGELFF. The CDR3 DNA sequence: TGTGCCAGCAGCTCACCCCCGGGACAGGGAACGGTCACCGGGGAGCTGTTTTTT. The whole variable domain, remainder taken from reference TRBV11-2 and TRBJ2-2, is EAGVAQSPRYKIIEKRQSVAFWCNPISGHATLYWYQQILGQGPKLLIQFQNNGVVDDSQLPKDRFSAERLKGVDSTLKIQPAKLEDSAVYLCASSSPPGQGTVTGELFFGEGSRLTVL.

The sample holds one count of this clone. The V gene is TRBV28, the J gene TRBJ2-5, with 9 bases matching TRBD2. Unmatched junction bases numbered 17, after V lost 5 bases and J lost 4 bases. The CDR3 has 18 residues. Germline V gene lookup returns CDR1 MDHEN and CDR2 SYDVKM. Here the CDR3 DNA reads TGTGCCAGCAGTCCCGGAGGGTTACGCGGGAGGGAACGAGAGACCCAGTACTTC. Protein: CASSPGGLRGRERETQYF.

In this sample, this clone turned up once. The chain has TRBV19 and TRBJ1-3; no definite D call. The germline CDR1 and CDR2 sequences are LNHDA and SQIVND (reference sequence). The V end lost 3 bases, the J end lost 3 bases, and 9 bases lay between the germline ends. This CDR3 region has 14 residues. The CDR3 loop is CASSMSGFGNTIYF. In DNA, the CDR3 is TGTGCCAGTAGTATGTCCGGTTTTGGAAACACCATATATTTT. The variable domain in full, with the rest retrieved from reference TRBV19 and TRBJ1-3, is DGGITQSPKYLFRKEGQNVTLSCEQNLNHDAMYWYRQDPGQGLRLIYYSQIVNDFQKGDIAEGYSVSREKKESFPLTVTSAQKNPTAFYLCASSMSGFGNTIYFGEGSWLTVV.

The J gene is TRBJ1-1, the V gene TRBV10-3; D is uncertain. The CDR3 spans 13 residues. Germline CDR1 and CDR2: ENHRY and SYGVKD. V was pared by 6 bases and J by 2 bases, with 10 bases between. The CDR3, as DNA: TGTGCCATCAGCCCGGCGGAAAACACTGAAGCTTTCTTT. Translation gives CAISPAENTEAFF.

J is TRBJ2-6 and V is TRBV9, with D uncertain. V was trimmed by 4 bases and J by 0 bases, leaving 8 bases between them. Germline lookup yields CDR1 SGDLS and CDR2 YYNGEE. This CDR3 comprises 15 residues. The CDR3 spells CASSYRSSGANVLTF. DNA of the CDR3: TGTGCCAGCAGCTACAGATCCTCTGGGGCCAACGTCCTGACTTTC.

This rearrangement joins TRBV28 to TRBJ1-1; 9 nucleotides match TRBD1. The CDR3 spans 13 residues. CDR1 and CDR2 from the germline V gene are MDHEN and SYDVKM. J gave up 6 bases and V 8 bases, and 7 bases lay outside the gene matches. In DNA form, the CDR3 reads TGTGCCAGCCTACAGGGGGCGACGGCTGAAGCTTTCTTT. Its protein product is CASLQGATAEAFF.

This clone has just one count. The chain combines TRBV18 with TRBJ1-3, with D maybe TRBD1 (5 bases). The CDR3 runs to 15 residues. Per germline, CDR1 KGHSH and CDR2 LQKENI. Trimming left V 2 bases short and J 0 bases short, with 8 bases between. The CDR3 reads CASSPRQSSGNTIYF. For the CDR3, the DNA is TGTGCCAGCTCACCAAGACAGAGCTCTGGAAACACCATATATTTT.

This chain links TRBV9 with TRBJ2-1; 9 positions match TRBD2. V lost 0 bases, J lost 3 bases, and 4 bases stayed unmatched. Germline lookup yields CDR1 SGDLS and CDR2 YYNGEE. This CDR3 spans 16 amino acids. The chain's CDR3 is CASSVEASGIYNEQFF. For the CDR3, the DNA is TGTGCCAGCAGCGTAGAGGCTAGCGGGATCTACAATGAGCAGTTCTTC.